Shown below are 4 T cell receptor beta chains from a single sample sequenced in a study of identical twins. A single record per CDR3 protein comes from TCRdb applying MiXCR to the 5' RACE reads. The sample lists 650,000 to 750,000 distinct CDR3 sequences; 21% were seen once. This sample also appeared in a second study, on T cells expressing NK-cell markers.

The sequenced sample was PBMCs. The receptors come from a woman between 18 and 30 years old in good health.

The V gene is TRBV20-1, the J gene TRBJ2-7; 10 bases fit TRBD2. The CDR3 is 16 residues long. The trim removed 3 bases at V and 7 bases at J, leaving 15 bases unmatched. The V gene's germline CDR1 is DFQATT and CDR2 SNEGSKA (reference sequence). The CDR3 reads CSASRVAGGPSLEQYF. The CDR3 DNA sequence: TGCAGTGCTAGTCGGGTAGCGGGGGGTCCGAGTTTAGAGCAGTACTTC.

Only a few counts were recorded for this clonotype. The chain uses TRBV20-1 and TRBJ2-2; D is possibly TRBD1 (5 bases). This CDR3 region has 15 residues. V lost 4 bases and J 1 base, leaving 13 bases between the germline ends. Looked up from germline, CDR1 is DFQATT and CDR2 is SNEGSKA (reference sequence). The CDR3 coding sequence is TGCAGTGCTAACTCTCAGGGTCGGAACACCGGGGAGCTGTTTTTT. It yields the protein CSANSQGRNTGELFF.

This clonotype has more than one count but fewer than ten. The chain carries TRBV7-8 and TRBJ2-5; D may be TRBD1 (5 bases). Trimming removed 5 bases from V and 2 bases from J, with 12 bases in between. Germline V gene sequence: CDR1 SGHVS, CDR2 FQNEAQ. CDR3 length equals 14 residues. Here the CDR3 reads CASSPRVRQETQYF. Written as DNA, the CDR3 is TGTGCCAGCAGCCCCAGGGTCCGGCAAGAGACCCAGTACTTC.

This sequence joins TRBV27 and TRBJ2-7; TRBD1 matches at 8 bases. V trimming: 3 bases; J trimming: 2 bases; junction bases outside the gene matches: 6. The germline V gene encodes CDR1 MNHEY and CDR2 SMNVEV (reference sequence). The CDR3 has 15 residues. CDR3 region: CASSFLGQGPYEQYF. In DNA, the CDR3 is TGTGCCAGCAGTTTCCTCGGACAGGGTCCCTACGAGCAGTACTTC.